The 13 T cell receptor beta chains below were found in one sample sequenced in a study of cytomegalovirus exposure and HLA in healthy donors. A multiplex PCR was run with 60 Vbeta primers and 13 Jbeta primers. The repertoire was sequenced with immunoSEQ multiplex PCR; TCRdb's copy has only in-frame clones and lacks some. The sample consists of around 120,000 clones, 75% to 85% of them appearing once. The sequencing input was PBMCs. These receptors were obtained from a middle-aged woman in good health and CMV-seropositive.

J is TRBJ1-3 and V is TRBV29-1; the D is unclear. The CDR3 is made up of 11 amino acids. V was trimmed by 6 bases and J by 3 bases, leaving 6 bases between them. Germline loops: CDR1 SQVTM, CDR2 ANQGSEA. The CDR3, as DNA: TGCAGCGTACTTGTTGGAAACACCATATATTTT. Protein sequence: CSVLVGNTIYF.

This clone was observed a single time. V gene TRBV29-1 combines with J gene TRBJ2-7; TRBD1 agrees at 8 bases. The junction had 4 bases not matched to a gene; V was cut back by 4 bases and J by 2 bases. This CDR3 is built from 13 residues. Germline V gene sequence: CDR1 SQVTM, CDR2 ANQGSEA. The CDR3 is CSVGQGIAYEQYF. CDR3 sequence (DNA): TGCAGCGTTGGACAGGGGATCGCCTACGAGCAGTACTTC.

The V gene is TRBV5-6, the J gene TRBJ1-6, with D uncertain. The germline gives CDR1 SGHDT, CDR2 YYEEEE. This CDR3 region has 17 residues. With 6 bases removed from V and 5 bases from J, the gap between germline ends came to 21 bases. This CDR3 is CASKTLLATNDNSPLHF. Written as DNA, the CDR3 is TGTGCCAGCAAAACACTACTAGCGACAAACGATAATTCACCCCTCCACTTT.

This sequence joins TRBV21-1 and TRBJ2-1; the table names TRBD2, a call not compared with the DNA. TRBV21-1 counts as a pseudogene. CDR3 length equals 12 residues. CDR3 sequence reads: CASSKGPDEQFF. The CDR3 DNA follows: TGTGCCAGCAGCAAAGGTCCGGATGAGCAGTTCTTC.

The chain employs TRBV19 and TRBJ1-2, with 9 bases fitting TRBD1. In germline, CDR1 is LNHDA, CDR2 SQIVND (reference sequence). The CDR3 length is 14 residues. V lost 5 bases and J lost 12; bases outside the gene matches: 13. In DNA, the CDR3 is TGTGCCAGTAGTCCCGGGACAGGGACGCCTTGGAACACCTTC. It encodes CASSPGTGTPWNTF.

DNA for the CDR3: TGTGCCAGCAGCTTACTTCAGGCAGGTCGCCCCGAGCAGTACTTC. It is translated as CASSLLQAGRPEQYF. The genes are TRBV7-8 and TRBJ2-7; D uncertain. This CDR3 has 15 residues. V was clipped by 2 bases and J by 6 bases, with 17 bases between them. CDR1 is SGHVS and CDR2 is FQNEAQ in the germline V gene. Supplemented by reference TRBV7-8 and TRBJ2-7, the full variable domain reads GAGVSQSPRYKVAKRGQDVALRCDPISGHVSLFWYQQALGQGPEFLTYFQNEAQLDKSGLPSDRFFAERPEGSVSTLKIQRTQQEDSAVYLCASSLLQAGRPEQYFGPGTRLTVT.

The V gene is TRBV9, the J gene TRBJ2-7, with 11 bases that match TRBD2. CDR1 is SGDLS, CDR2 YYNGEE, per germline. Unmatched junction bases numbered 8, after V lost 4 bases and J lost 5 bases. The CDR3 spans 15 residues. This chain's CDR3 is CASSPMTSGKDEQYF. The CDR3 DNA follows: TGTGCCAGCAGCCCGATGACTAGCGGGAAAGACGAGCAGTACTTC.

This clone was seen a handful of times. CDR3 protein: CASRATGTGRNSPLHF. The CDR3 region has the DNA TGTGCCAGCAGAGCGACCGGGACAGGGCGGAATTCACCCCTCCACTTT. The chain has TRBV6-4 and TRBJ1-6, with TRBD1 identical over 9 bases. CDR1 MRHNA and CDR2 SNTAGT come from the germline V gene. The ends lost 6 bases at V and 7 bases at J; junction bases unmatched: 10. The CDR3 runs to 16 residues.

V and J are TRBV9 and TRBJ1-5; TRBD1 aligns across 7 bases. The CDR3 totals 14 residues. CDR1 SGDLS and CDR2 YYNGEE come from the germline V gene. The J segment lost 3 bases and the V segment lost 3 bases, leaving 3 bases of the junction unmatched. The CDR3 sequence is CASSETGNNQPQHF. The CDR3 region has the DNA TGTGCCAGCAGCGAGACAGGGAACAATCAGCCCCAGCATTTT.

CDR3 DNA: TGCGCCAGCAGCCCCACTGGGCCAGGGATGGAGACCCAGTACTTC. It is translated as CASSPTGPGMETQYF. The chain has TRBV4-1 and TRBJ2-5; D is possibly TRBD1 (5 bases). CDR3 length: 15 residues. V lost 4 bases, J lost 5 bases, and 17 bases lay in between. CDR1 MGHRA and CDR2 YSYEKL come from the germline V gene.

The chain is built from TRBV10-3 and TRBJ2-3; TRBD2 matches 9 bases. CDR3 length: 15 amino acids. The junction had 2 bases not matched to a gene; V was cut back by 2 bases and J by 2 bases. From germline, CDR1 is ENHRY and CDR2 SYGVKD. CDR3 loop: CAISEAGGITDTQYF. The CDR3 DNA reads as TGTGCCATCAGTGAGGCGGGGGGGATCACAGATACGCAGTATTTT.

V usage is TRBV27 and J usage is TRBJ2-7, with 9 bases that match TRBD2. V lost 2 bases to trimming and J lost 4 bases; unmatched junction nucleotides: 6. The CDR3 consists of 15 residues. In germline, CDR1 is MNHEY, CDR2 SMNVEV (reference sequence). CDR3 region: CASSLLLAGQYEQYF. The CDR3 nucleotides are TGTGCCAGCAGTTTACTCCTAGCGGGACAATACGAGCAGTACTTC.

This chain connects TRBV7-8 to TRBJ2-5, with 8 bases fitting TRBD1. Germline CDR1 SGHVS, CDR2 FQNEAQ. Losses at the gene ends were 4 bases for V and 1 base for J; bases not matched to a gene: 14. This CDR3 is 18 amino acids long. This CDR3 is CASSSSRDRNLVQETQYF. CDR3 coding DNA: TGTGCCAGCAGCTCGTCCCGGGACAGGAACCTGGTCCAAGAGACCCAGTACTTC.